The rows below give T cell receptor beta chains drawn from one sample of a study of immune heterogeneity within non-small cell lung tumors. From the multiplex PCR reads, TCRdb called clonotypes with MiXCR, one entry per CDR3 protein. The repertoire consists of some 22,000 distinct CDR3 sequences, with around 30% occurring once and the leading ten covering roughly 4.5%. Material: lung tumor tissue. These receptors were taken from a man between 35 and 55 years old with non-small cell lung cancer. The CDR3 runs from the conserved cysteine through the conserved F or W. The D gene is left open where the match is weak.

D gene	V gene	J gene	CDR3 protein
-	TRBV7-2	TRBJ1-5	CASSWTDQPQHF
-	TRBV20-1	TRBJ2-7	CSVRGGGWEGLASEQYF
TRBD1	TRBV12-3/TRBV12-4	TRBJ1-1	CASSGTGGRNTEAFF
TRBD1	TRBV12-5	TRBJ2-5	CASGSLSRGRETQYF
-	TRBV29-1	TRBJ1-1	CSGRVGQENTEAFF
-	TRBV19	TRBJ1-4	CASSREGRRFNEKLFF
TRBD1	TRBV12-3/TRBV12-4	TRBJ1-6	CASSLAGTGNSPLHF
-	TRBV20-1	TRBJ1-5	CSARSTVNQPQHF
TRBD1	TRBV30	TRBJ2-7	CAARGQGIEQYF
-	TRBV3-1	TRBJ2-7	CASSQVRGEQYF
-	TRBV19	TRBJ2-1	CASRLRVNEQFF
-	TRBV4-3	TRBJ2-3	CASSQRWTATDTQYF
-	TRBV12-5	TRBJ1-2	CASGLIPDPVGYTF
TRBD1	TRBV3-1	TRBJ2-7	CASSNPGTGGKAGEQYF
TRBD1	TRBV5-8	TRBJ2-5	CASSPHKGTGQETQYF
TRBD2	TRBV5-1	TRBJ2-7	CATSLVAREGYEQYF
-	TRBV19	TRBJ1-5	CASTLYPRSNQPQHF
TRBD1	TRBV18	TRBJ1-2	CASSPKDRVNYTF
TRBD1	TRBV2	TRBJ2-2	CASKGQGAGGGELFF
TRBD1	TRBV7-6	TRBJ1-2	CASSSLPGQGNYGYTF